The present T cell receptor (beta chain) was sequenced within a study of identical twins. TCRdb ran MiXCR on the 5' RACE reads and lists one entry per CDR3 protein. The top ten clones hold 2.5% to 3.5% of a sample with 400,000 to 550,000 distinct CDR3 sequences, roughly a quarter of them seen once. Points from the study as a whole: Excess twin sharing in beta out-of-frame sequences was weaker.

Germline loops: CDR1 SGHAT, CDR2 FQNNGV. CDR3 length: 15 amino acids. V was trimmed by 8 bases and J by 3 bases, leaving 17 bases between them. A note on this clonotype: The antigen is not known.

This sample also appeared in a second study, on T cells expressing NK-cell markers. Per that paper: Dominant NKG2C+ clonotypes made up roughly 1.0-8% of CD8+ T cells in six donors.

The chain recombines TRBV11-2 with TRBJ1-5; D unresolved. The sequencing sample was made of CD4+ T cells sorted from blood. This receptor was obtained from a woman under 30 in good health. As DNA, the CDR3 is TGTGCCAGCCCGCCAGGTAGGGCGGACAATCAGCCCCAGCATTTT. As protein: CASPPGRADNQPQHF.